The 17 T cell receptor beta chains given below trace back to one sample, sequenced in a study of blood T cell repertoires in COVID-19. Only in-frame clones appear in the TCRdb table, and some are missing; sequencing was by immunoSEQ multiplex PCR. The profile covers approximately 50,000 clones, with 65% to 90% appearing a single time and roughly a tenth taken by the ten largest. The sequencing input was peripheral blood. These receptors all come from a human donor in a cohort sampled during active COVID-19.

For the CDR3, the DNA is TGTGCCAGCAGTTTGATGTTGGGGGGGCTGAGCTATGGCTACACCTTC. Translation gives CASSLMLGGLSYGYTF. The chain links TRBV27 to TRBJ1-2, with a possible D match to TRBD1 (6 bases). This CDR3 region has 16 residues. V lost 3 bases and J lost 4, with 18 bases in between. The germline V gene encodes CDR1 MNHEY and CDR2 SMNVEV (reference sequence).

The genes are TRBV28 and TRBJ2-7, with a weak D call TRBD1 (7 bases). Germline V gives CDR1 MDHEN, CDR2 SYDVKM. This CDR3 is 15 amino acids long. With 4 bases removed from V and 6 bases from J, the gap between germline ends came to 19 bases. CDR3 in amino acids: CASSSFDRAGFEQYF. The CDR3 DNA reads TGTGCCAGCAGTTCCTTCGACAGGGCGGGGTTCGAGCAGTACTTC.

V gene TRBV29-1 combines with J gene TRBJ1-1; D is perhaps TRBD1 (6 bases). The germline V and J ends were trimmed by 1 base and 0 bases, with 9 bases remaining between them. The CDR3 is 14 residues long. Germline loops: CDR1 SQVTM, CDR2 ANQGSEA. The CDR3 sequence: CSVEGTAMNTEAFF. The CDR3 coding sequence is TGCAGCGTTGAAGGGACAGCAATGAACACTGAAGCTTTCTTT.

CDR3 protein: CASSPSLQGEKLFF. The CDR3 region has the DNA TGTGCCAGCAGCCCCTCCCTACAGGGTGAAAAACTGTTTTTT. The rearrangement joins TRBV7-2 to TRBJ1-4; TRBD1 is a possible D gene (6 bases). Germline CDR1 reads SGHTA; CDR2 reads FQGNSA. The CDR3 has 14 residues. Deletions cut 5 bases from V and 7 bases from J, with 14 bases between.

This chain uses TRBV12-5 with TRBJ1-1, with TRBD1 as a possible D gene (5 bases). The CDR3 sequence is 15 residues long. V dropped 2 bases and J dropped 1 base, with 11 bases sitting between them. CDR1 is LGHNT, CDR2 FRNRAP, per germline. CDR3: CASGLPGKENTEAFF. In DNA form, the CDR3 reads TGTGCTAGTGGTTTGCCAGGGAAGGAGAACACTGAAGCTTTCTTT.

V gene TRBV5-5 combines with J gene TRBJ1-1; 7 bases map to TRBD1. The CDR3 is made up of 14 amino acids. With 5 bases clipped from V and 6 bases from J, the junction kept 10 bases outside the gene matches. The germline CDR1 and CDR2 sequences are SGHKS and YYEKEE (reference sequence). CDR3 protein: CASSFQGELSEAFF. For the CDR3, the DNA is TGTGCCAGCAGTTTTCAGGGGGAACTCTCTGAAGCTTTCTTT.

The chain is built from TRBV2 and TRBJ1-1; no firm D call. The germline V and J ends were trimmed by 2 bases and 5 bases, with 12 bases remaining between them. Germline V gene lookup returns CDR1 SNHLY and CDR2 FYNNEI. The CDR3 loop spans 14 amino acids. This chain's CDR3 is CASSEYPRSTEAFF. The DNA of the CDR3 is TGTGCCAGCAGTGAATACCCCCGGAGTACTGAAGCTTTCTTT.

This chain uses TRBV4-1 with TRBJ2-7; TRBD2 matches 9 bases. Per germline, CDR1 MGHRA and CDR2 YSYEKL. Unmatched junction bases numbered 7, after V lost 1 base and J lost 0 bases. This CDR3 region has 17 residues. The CDR3 DNA reads TGCGCCAGCAGCCAAGCCACGGGACTAGCCAGCTCCTACGAGCAGTACTTC. The encoded protein is CASSQATGLASSYEQYF.

Concerning this clone itself: One end of the junction is discordant with germline, which a read error may explain. The chain carries TRBV19 and TRBJ1-1; D gene uncertain. The CDR3 is 14 amino acids. Germline V gene lookup returns CDR1 LNHDA and CDR2 SQIVND (reference sequence). DNA for the CDR3: TGTGCCAGTAGTCTGGGAGGGCTTGAAGGTGAAACTTTCTTT. This translates into CASSLGGLEGETFF.

Only a few counts were recorded for this clone. The rearrangement uses TRBV19 and TRBJ2-7; TRBD2 aligns across 10 bases. Trimming took 5 bases from V and 4 from J; bases not matched to a gene: 17. Germline-derived CDR1 and CDR2 are LNHDA and SQIVND (reference sequence). The CDR3 spans 18 residues. The CDR3 nucleotides are TGTGCCAGTAGTTCCGGGACTAGCGAGACCCCTCGTCCTTACGAGCAGTACTTC. It specifies CASSSGTSETPRPYEQYF. The entire variable domain, with the rest obtained from reference TRBV19 and TRBJ2-7, is as follows: DGGITQSPKYLFRKEGQNVTLSCEQNLNHDAMYWYRQDPGQGLRLIYYSQIVNDFQKGDIAEGYSVSREKKESFPLTVTSAQKNPTAFYLCASSSGTSETPRPYEQYFGPGTRLTVT.

The chain links TRBV4-1 to TRBJ2-1, with TRBD2 matching 11 bases. The CDR3 consists of 15 residues. Germline CDR1 and CDR2: MGHRA and YSYEKL. The V gene end was trimmed by 6 bases and the J gene end by 7 bases; junction bases not matched to a gene: 8. CDR3 sequence: CASSVRLAGPNEQFF. DNA for the CDR3: TGCGCCAGCAGTGTCCGACTAGCGGGGCCTAATGAGCAGTTCTTC.

V is TRBV3-1 (or the pseudogene TRBV3-2) and J is TRBJ2-5, with 8 positions matching TRBD1. Germline lookup yields CDR1 LGHDT and CDR2 YNNKEL (reference sequence). The CDR3 has 15 amino acids. V lost 2 bases to trimming and J lost 5 bases; unmatched junction nucleotides: 7. The CDR3 is CASSQFTGGQETQYF. CDR3 nucleotides: TGTGCCAGCAGCCAATTCACAGGGGGACAGGAGACCCAGTACTTC.

The chain joins TRBV4-2 to TRBJ2-1, with 12 bases identical to TRBD2. The ends lost 5 bases at V and 2 bases at J; junction bases unmatched: 4. The CDR3 is 16 amino acids. CDR1 is LGHNA and CDR2 is YNFKEQ in the germline V gene. As DNA, the CDR3 is TGTGCCAGCAGCGAATCTAGCGGGAGGGCCTACAATGAGCAGTTCTTC. Its protein product is CASSESSGRAYNEQFF.

This clone is categorized as medium-sized. The chain uses TRBV28 and TRBJ1-5; 10 nucleotides match TRBD1. V gave up 5 bases and J gave up 6 bases; unmatched junction bases: 7. CDR1 and CDR2 from the germline V gene are MDHEN and SYDVKM. The CDR3 length is 15 residues. The CDR3 here is CASSPGTGVVQPQHF. In nucleotides, the CDR3 is TGTGCCAGCAGTCCCGGGACAGGGGTCGTTCAGCCCCAGCATTTT. Together with reference TRBV28 and TRBJ1-5, the CDR3 gives the full variable domain: DVKVTQSSRYLVKRTGEKVFLECVQDMDHENMFWYRQDPGLGLRLIYFSYDVKMKEKGDIPEGYSVSREKKERFSLILESASTNQTSMYLCASSPGTGVVQPQHFGDGTRLSIL.

The chain has TRBV4-2 and TRBJ1-4, with TRBD1 identical over 9 bases. In germline, CDR1 is LGHNA, CDR2 YNFKEQ. V lost 4 bases and J lost 7; bases outside the gene matches: 4. The CDR3 loop spans 14 amino acids. The CDR3 is CASSPGTGTEKLFF. CDR3 DNA sequence: TGTGCCAGCAGCCCCGGGACAGGGACTGAAAAACTGTTTTTT.

This clone is medium-sized within its sample. The CDR3 region is CASSQDRGTEFF. The CDR3 nucleotides read TGCGCCAGCAGCCAAGATCGGGGGACGGAGTTCTTC. The V gene is TRBV4-3, the J gene TRBJ2-1, with D possibly matching TRBD2 (6 bases). This CDR3 spans 12 amino acids. V gave up 0 bases and J gave up 14 bases, with 11 bases separating them. The germline V gene has CDR1 LGHNA and CDR2 YSLEER.

J is TRBJ2-2 and V is TRBV27, with TRBD2 identical over 9 bases. CDR1 is MNHEY and CDR2 is SMNVEV in the germline V gene (reference sequence). With 5 bases clipped from V and 5 bases from J, the junction kept 6 bases outside the gene matches. CDR3 size: 15 residues. CDR3 in amino acids: CASSGSGRRTGELFF. The CDR3 bases are TGTGCCAGCAGTGGTAGCGGGAGAAGGACCGGGGAGCTGTTTTTT.